The present entry profiles one TCR beta chain with its context. This record belongs to a study of blood T cell repertoires in COVID-19. About the research overall: The analysed material was cDNA or gDNA that came from T cells, B-cell-depleted T cells, or PBMCs.

Trimming took 3 bases from V and 1 from J; bases not matched to a gene: 6. Germline-derived CDR1 and CDR2 are SGDLS and YYNGEE. The CDR3 is 15 amino acids. TCRdb keeps only in-frame clones here, not all; method: immunoSEQ multiplex PCR. Of around 100,000 clones listed, approximately 84% were seen once; the top ten hold over 7%. The V gene is TRBV9, the J gene TRBJ1-1; 7 bases align to TRBD1. The clonotype originates from a man younger than 45 in a cohort sampled during active COVID-19. Source material: peripheral blood. Here the CDR3 DNA reads TGTGCCAGCAGCGCGCACGGACAGGCGAACACTGAAGCTTTCTTT. Translated, it gives CASSAHGQANTEAFF.